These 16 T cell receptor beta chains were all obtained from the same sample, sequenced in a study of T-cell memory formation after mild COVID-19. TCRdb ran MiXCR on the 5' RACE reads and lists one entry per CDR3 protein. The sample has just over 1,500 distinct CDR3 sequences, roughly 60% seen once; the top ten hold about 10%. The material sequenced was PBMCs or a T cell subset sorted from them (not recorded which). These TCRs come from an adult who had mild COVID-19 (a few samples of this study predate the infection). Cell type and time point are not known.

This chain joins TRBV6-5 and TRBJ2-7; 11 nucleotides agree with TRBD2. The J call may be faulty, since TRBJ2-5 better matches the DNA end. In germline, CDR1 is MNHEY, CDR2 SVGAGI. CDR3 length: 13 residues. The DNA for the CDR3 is TGTGCCAGCAGTACTAGCGGGAGTGAGACCCAGTACTTC. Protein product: CASSTSGSETQYF.

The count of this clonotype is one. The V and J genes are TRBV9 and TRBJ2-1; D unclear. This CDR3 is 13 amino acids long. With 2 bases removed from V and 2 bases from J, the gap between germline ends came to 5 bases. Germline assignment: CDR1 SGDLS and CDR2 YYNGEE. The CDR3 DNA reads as TGTGCCAGCAGCGTTTGGGCCTACAATGAGCAGTTCTTC. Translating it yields CASSVWAYNEQFF.

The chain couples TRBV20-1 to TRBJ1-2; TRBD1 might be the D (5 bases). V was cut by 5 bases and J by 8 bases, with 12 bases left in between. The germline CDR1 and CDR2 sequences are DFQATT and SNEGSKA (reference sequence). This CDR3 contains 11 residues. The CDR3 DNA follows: TGCAGTGCTGGGGGAGGGCCGGGCTACACCTTC. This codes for CSAGGGPGYTF.

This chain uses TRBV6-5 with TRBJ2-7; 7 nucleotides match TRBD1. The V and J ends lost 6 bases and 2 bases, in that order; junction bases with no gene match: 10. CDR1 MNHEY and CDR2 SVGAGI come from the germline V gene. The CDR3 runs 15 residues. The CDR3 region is CASSPTGAYTYEQYF. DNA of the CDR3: TGTGCCAGCAGCCCCACAGGGGCTTATACCTACGAGCAGTACTTC.

CDR3 region: CASSQDGPSGSTYEQYF. The DNA of the CDR3 is TGCGCCAGCAGCCAAGACGGTCCTAGCGGGAGTACCTACGAGCAGTACTTC. The genes are TRBV4-3 and TRBJ2-7; 10 nucleotides line up with TRBD2. The CDR3 runs 17 residues. With 0 bases clipped from V and 2 bases from J, the junction kept 7 bases outside the gene matches. Germline lookup yields CDR1 LGHNA and CDR2 YSLEER.

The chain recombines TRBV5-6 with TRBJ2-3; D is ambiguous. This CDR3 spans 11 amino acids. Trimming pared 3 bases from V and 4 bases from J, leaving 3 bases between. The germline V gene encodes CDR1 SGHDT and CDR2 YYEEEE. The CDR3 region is CASSSADTQYF. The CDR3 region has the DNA TGTGCCAGCAGCTCGGCAGATACGCAGTATTTT.

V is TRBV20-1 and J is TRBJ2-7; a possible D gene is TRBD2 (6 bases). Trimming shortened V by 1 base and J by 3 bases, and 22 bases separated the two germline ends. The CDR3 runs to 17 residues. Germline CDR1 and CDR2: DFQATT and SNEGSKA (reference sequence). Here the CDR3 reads CSARAYDAGTTFYEQYF. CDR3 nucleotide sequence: TGCAGTGCTAGAGCCTATGACGCGGGGACCACCTTCTACGAGCAGTACTTC.

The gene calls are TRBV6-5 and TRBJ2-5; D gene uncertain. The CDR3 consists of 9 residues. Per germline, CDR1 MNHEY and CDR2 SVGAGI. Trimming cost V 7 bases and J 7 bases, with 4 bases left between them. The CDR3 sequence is CASKATQYF. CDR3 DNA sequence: TGTGCCAGCAAAGCGACCCAGTACTTC.

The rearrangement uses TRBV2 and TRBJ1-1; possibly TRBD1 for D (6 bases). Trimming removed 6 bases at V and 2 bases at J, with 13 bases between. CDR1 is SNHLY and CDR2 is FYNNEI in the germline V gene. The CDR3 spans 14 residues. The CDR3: CASRGGGSNTEAFF. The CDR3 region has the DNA TGTGCCAGCAGAGGAGGGGGATCTAACACTGAAGCTTTCTTT.

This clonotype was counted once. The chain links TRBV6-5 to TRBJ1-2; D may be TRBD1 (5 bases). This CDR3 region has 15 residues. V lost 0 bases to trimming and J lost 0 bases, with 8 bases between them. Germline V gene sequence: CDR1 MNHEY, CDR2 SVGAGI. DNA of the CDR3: TGTGCCAGCAGTTACTCGGGGGTTTCTAACTATGGCTACACCTTC. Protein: CASSYSGVSNYGYTF.

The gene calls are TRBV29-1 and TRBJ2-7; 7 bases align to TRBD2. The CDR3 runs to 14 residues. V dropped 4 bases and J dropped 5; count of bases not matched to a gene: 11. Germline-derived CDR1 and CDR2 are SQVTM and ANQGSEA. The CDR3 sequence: CSVARGRWENEQYF. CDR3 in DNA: TGCAGCGTTGCTCGCGGGAGATGGGAAAACGAGCAGTACTTC.

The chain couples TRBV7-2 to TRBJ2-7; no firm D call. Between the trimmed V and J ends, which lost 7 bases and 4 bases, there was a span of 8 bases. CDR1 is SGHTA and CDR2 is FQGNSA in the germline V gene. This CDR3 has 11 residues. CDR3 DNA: TGTGCCAGCACCCAGGCGTACGAGCAGTACTTC. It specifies CASTQAYEQYF.

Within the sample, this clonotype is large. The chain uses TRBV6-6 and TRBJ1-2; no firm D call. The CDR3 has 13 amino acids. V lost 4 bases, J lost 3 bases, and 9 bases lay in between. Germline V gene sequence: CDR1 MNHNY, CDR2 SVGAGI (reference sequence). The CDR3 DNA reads TGTGCCAGCAGTTGGTGGCAGTACTATGGCTACACCTTC. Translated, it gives CASSWWQYYGYTF.

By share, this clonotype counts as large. CDR3 sequence (DNA): TGTGCCAGCAGTTTTGCAGAACCCTACGAGCAGTACTTC. It is translated as CASSFAEPYEQYF. The J gene is TRBJ2-7, the V gene TRBV12-3 or TRBV12-4; the D is unclear. This CDR3 spans 13 amino acids. Trimming took 3 bases from V and 2 from J, leaving 8 bases between them.

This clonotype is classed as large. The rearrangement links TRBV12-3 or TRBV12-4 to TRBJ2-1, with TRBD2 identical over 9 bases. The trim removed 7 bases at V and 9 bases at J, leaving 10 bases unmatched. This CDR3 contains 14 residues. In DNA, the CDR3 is TGTGCCAGCACCTCTCTACTAGCGGGTCCTGAGCAGTTCTTC. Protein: CASTSLLAGPEQFF.

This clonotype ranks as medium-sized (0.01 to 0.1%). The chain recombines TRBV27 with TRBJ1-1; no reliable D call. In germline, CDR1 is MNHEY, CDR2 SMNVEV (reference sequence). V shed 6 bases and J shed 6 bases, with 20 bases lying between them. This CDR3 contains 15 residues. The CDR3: CASRVLGGEAPEAFF. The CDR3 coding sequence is TGTGCCAGCAGAGTCTTGGGTGGGGAGGCTCCTGAAGCTTTCTTT.